The TCR beta chain described here comes from a study of T-cell memory formation after mild COVID-19. V was cut by 7 bases and J by 5 bases, with 10 bases left in between. Per the germline V gene, CDR1 is KGHDR and CDR2 is SFDVKD. This CDR3 spans 13 amino acids. Amplification by 5'RACE using constant-segment primers produced TCR alpha and TCR beta cDNA libraries that carried sample barcodes and UMIs. TCRdb passed the 5' RACE reads through MiXCR, listing each CDR3 protein once. The table records around 130,000 distinct CDR3 sequences, 14% to 15% of them present only once. This clonotype was seen more than once but under ten times.

The receptor was derived from an adult woman who had mild COVID-19 (a few samples of this study predate the infection). Cell type and time point are not known. This chain connects TRBV24-1 to TRBJ2-2; D remains unclear. Sample: PBMCs or a T cell subset sorted from them (not recorded which). Here the CDR3 reads CATSAAGTGELFF. In nucleotides, the CDR3 is TGTGCCACCAGCGCGGCCGGAACCGGGGAGCTGTTTTTT.